This T cell receptor (beta chain) stems from a study of shared clonotypes between healthy human individuals. Study in general: CD8 memory received one plate per donor, CD8 naive two, CD4 memory three and CD4 naive three.

Using immunoSEQ multiplex PCR, the repertoire was profiled, and TCRdb retains in-frame clones only, with some absent. The sample has millions of clones, about 92% seen once. Germline CDR1 reads SGHDT; CDR2 reads YYEEEE. V gave up 2 bases and J gave up 0 bases, with 14 bases separating them. This CDR3 is 16 amino acids long. Free of recent acute infections or vaccinations, the donors were healthy HIV-negative adults. Only Caucasian adults living in Nashville, Tennessee served as donors. Investigators divided CD4+ cells into CD45RA+ naive and CD45RA-negative memory subsets. The chain employs TRBV5-6 and TRBJ1-1; the D is unclear. This receptor was taken from a man aged 18-30 years in good health. Sequencing input: naive CD4+ T cells sorted from blood. The subset was: CD45RA+ positively selected. The CDR3 here is CASSFGLGEMNTEAFF. Here the CDR3 DNA reads TGTGCCAGCAGCTTTGGGCTCGGGGAAATGAACACTGAAGCTTTCTTT. Variable domain in full (rest from reference TRBV5-6 and TRBJ1-1): DAGVTQSPTHLIKTRGQQVTLRCSPKSGHDTVSWYQQALGQGPQFIFQYYEEEERQRGNFPDRFSGHQFPNYSSELNVNALLLGDSALYLCASSFGLGEMNTEAFFGQGTRLTVV.